The 12 T cell receptor beta chains below were found in one sample sequenced in a study of patients and donors after allogeneic stem cell transplantation. A single record per CDR3 protein comes from TCRdb applying MiXCR to the RT-PCR reads. The sample holds about 90,000 distinct CDR3 sequences, roughly 52% seen once. The sequencing sample was made of blood, either unsorted or a sorted T cell fraction (not recorded which). These receptors were collected from a human donor who was either an allogeneic HSCT recipient or a stem cell or donor lymphocyte infusion donor (not recorded which). It is not recorded whose cells these are; they may come from a transplant donor.

The chain is built from TRBV5-1 and TRBJ1-1; D gene unclear. CDR1 is SGHRS, CDR2 YFSETQ, per germline. The CDR3 consists of 14 residues. V was clipped by 0 bases and J by 0 bases, with 6 bases between them. The DNA for the CDR3 is TGCGCCAGCAGCTTGGTTCAGGTGAACACTGAAGCTTTCTTT. Translating it yields CASSLVQVNTEAFF. Full variable domain (remainder filled in from reference TRBV5-1 and TRBJ1-1): KAGVTQTPRYLIKTRGQQVTLSCSPISGHRSVSWYQQTPGQGLQFLFEYFSETQRNKGNFPGRFSGRQFSNSRSEMNVSTLELGDSALYLCASSLVQVNTEAFFGQGTRLTVV.

This clonotype has only one observation. The J gene is TRBJ1-1, the V gene TRBV5-1; no firm D call. Germline assignment: CDR1 SGHRS and CDR2 YFSETQ. This CDR3 region has 14 residues. V dropped 1 base and J dropped 5 bases, with 12 bases sitting between them. DNA for the CDR3: TGCGCCAGCAGCTTGACGGACGGAGGGACTGAAGCTTTCTTT. This sequence encodes CASSLTDGGTEAFF.

The chain's CDR3 is CASSQDRILVFYGYTF. For the CDR3, the DNA is TGCGCCAGCAGCCAAGACAGAATCCTCGTTTTCTATGGCTACACCTTC. The rearrangement joins TRBV4-3 to TRBJ1-2; no firm D call. The CDR3 contains 16 residues. Trimming stripped 0 bases from V and 4 bases from J, with 15 bases between. CDR1 is LGHNA and CDR2 is YSLEER in the germline V gene.

CDR3 loop: CASSFHRTGRNTGELFF. The CDR3, as DNA: TGTGCCAGCAGCTTCCACCGGACAGGCAGGAACACCGGGGAGCTGTTTTTT. The chain is built from TRBV7-6 and TRBJ2-2, with 7 bases matching TRBD1. The CDR3 length is 17 residues. Germline V gives CDR1 SGHVS, CDR2 FNYEAQ. Losses at the gene ends were 3 bases for V and 1 base for J; bases not matched to a gene: 8. Filled out from reference TRBV7-6 and TRBJ2-2, the complete variable domain reads GAGVSQSPRYKVTKRGQDVALRCDPISGHVSLYWYRQALGQGPEFLTYFNYEAQQDKSGLPNDRFSAERPEGSISTLTIQRTEQRDSAMYRCASSFHRTGRNTGELFFGEGSRLTVL.

The DNA for the CDR3 is TGCGCCAGCAGCCAAGTCGGGGCAGCCTCATATGGCTACACCTTC. Translating gives CASSQVGAASYGYTF. This sequence joins TRBV4-3 and TRBJ1-2; D is perhaps TRBD1 (5 bases). The germline V gene encodes CDR1 LGHNA and CDR2 YSLEER. This CDR3 has 15 residues. With 1 base removed from V and 5 bases from J, the gap between germline ends came to 14 bases.

The DNA for the CDR3 is TGTGCCACCAGCAGAGATCTGGGTGAAGCTTTCTTT. This gives the protein CATSRDLGEAFF. This sequence joins TRBV15 and TRBJ1-1, with no clear D. Germline lookup yields CDR1 LNHNV and CDR2 YYDKDF (reference sequence). This CDR3 contains 12 residues. Trimming removed 0 bases at V and 7 bases at J, with 6 bases between.

V gene TRBV6-5 combines with J gene TRBJ1-2; D call uncertain. There are 17 residues in the CDR3. The V end lost 2 bases, the J end lost 4 bases, and 20 bases lay between the germline ends. In germline, CDR1 is MNHEY, CDR2 SVGAGI. This chain's CDR3 is CASSYRGSLLLLYGYTF. CDR3 bases: TGTGCCAGCAGTTACCGCGGCAGCCTTCTACTCCTCTATGGCTACACCTTC.

V gene TRBV12-3 or TRBV12-4 combines with J gene TRBJ1-5; tentatively, D is TRBD1 (5 bases). The CDR3 consists of 15 residues. Trimming removed 3 bases from V and 4 bases from J, with 13 bases in between. DNA for the CDR3: TGTGCCAGCAGTTTCTCGAGACAGCCTAATCAGCCCCAGCATTTT. Translation gives CASSFSRQPNQPQHF.

This clonotype turned up a few times. The chain combines TRBV7-8 with TRBJ2-1; TRBD2 aligns across 10 bases. The CDR3 is made up of 13 amino acids. Unmatched junction bases numbered 1, after V lost 3 bases and J lost 8 bases. CDR1 and CDR2 (germline): SGHVS, FQNEAQ. The CDR3 coding sequence is TGTGCCAGCAGCTTCGGGACTAGCGATGAGCAGTTCTTC. Protein product: CASSFGTSDEQFF. The full variable domain, rest sourced from reference TRBV7-8 and TRBJ2-1, is GAGVSQSPRYKVAKRGQDVALRCDPISGHVSLFWYQQALGQGPEFLTYFQNEAQLDKSGLPSDRFFAERPEGSVSTLKIQRTQQEDSAVYLCASSFGTSDEQFFGPGTRLTVL.

This clonotype was detected once. The chain employs TRBV6-2 or TRBV6-3 and TRBJ1-5; possibly TRBD1 for D (6 bases). This CDR3 is 16 amino acids long. CDR1 is MNHEY and CDR2 is SVGEGT in the germline V gene. V gave up 0 bases and J gave up 8 bases, with 17 bases separating them. Written as DNA, the CDR3 is TGTGCCAGCAGTTACTCCTTGGACAGACGTTGGGAGCCCCAGCATTTT. The encoded protein is CASSYSLDRRWEPQHF.

In its sample, this clonotype was seen a few times. V and J are TRBV4-3 and TRBJ1-2, with 7 nucleotides matching TRBD1. Germline CDR1 and CDR2: LGHNA and YSLEER. Trimming took 4 bases from V and 5 from J; bases not matched to a gene: 4. This CDR3 is 13 amino acids long. CDR3 nucleotides: TGCGCCAGCAGCCCCCGGACAGGATATGGCTACACCTTC. Translating gives CASSPRTGYGYTF.

This clonotype was seen only once. This rearrangement joins TRBV6-2 or TRBV6-3 to TRBJ1-1, with D maybe TRBD1 (5 bases). This CDR3 is 12 amino acids long. Trimming removed 5 bases at V and 5 bases at J, with 9 bases between. CDR1 and CDR2 (germline): MNHEY, SVGEGT. CDR3 coding DNA: TGTGCCAGCAGTCCAGGGAGAACTGAAGCTTTCTTT. Its protein is CASSPGRTEAFF.